This T cell receptor beta chain is from a study of beta chain features in type 1 diabetes. Notes on the study in general: A moderate, significant TCRB CDR3 shortening appeared in type 1 diabetes across four CD4+ subsets.

Expressed TCRB transcripts got sequenced, as all isolated RNA was reverse transcribed. Some clones are missing from TCRdb's copy, which holds only in-frame ones; the method was immunoSEQ multiplex PCR. This sample has 40,000 to 50,000 clones; around 63% occur once, and the top ten carry about 1.7%. In its sample, this clone was seen once. Its antigen is undetermined. Germline V CDR1 and CDR2: SEHNR, FQNEAQ (reference sequence). This CDR3 comprises 15 residues. V lost 4 bases and J 3 bases, leaving 15 bases between the germline ends. The clonotype was recovered from a man aged 25-45 years with type 1 diabetes. Some clones in this sample may be carry-over from other donors' samples. V and J are TRBV7-9 and TRBJ1-1; a possible D gene is TRBD1 (5 bases). Sequencing was carried out using Tregs from blood. DNA for the CDR3: TGTGCCAGCAGCTCCGCCGGGACTTTAGACACTGAAGCTTTCTTT. Translated: CASSSAGTLDTEAFF. The full variable domain, rest sourced from reference TRBV7-9 and TRBJ1-1, is DTGVSQNPRHKITKRGQNVTFRCDPISEHNRLYWYRQTLGQGPEFLTYFQNEAQLEKSRLLSDRFSAERPKGSFSTLEIQRTEQGDSAMYLCASSSAGTLDTEAFFGQGTRLTVV.